This T cell receptor beta chain originates from a study of blood T cell repertoires in COVID-19. Study context: PBMCs, B-cell-depleted T cells, or T cells provided the cDNA or gDNA that made up the material.

Germline CDR1 SGHDT, CDR2 YYEEEE. Germline trimming cut 1 base from V and 3 bases from J; bases unmatched to any gene: 1. The CDR3 totals 15 residues. Only in-frame clones appear in the TCRdb table, and some are missing; sequencing was by immunoSEQ multiplex PCR. The sample carries fewer than 450,000 clones, more than 70% recorded once. The TCR originated in a woman aged 70-85 years with COVID-19, enrolled during active disease. The chain couples TRBV5-6 to TRBJ2-4, with 10 bases that match TRBD2. Source material: peripheral blood. In DNA, the CDR3 is TGTGCCAGCAGCTTGTTAGCGGGGGGCAAAAACATTCAGTACTTC. It encodes CASSLLAGGKNIQYF.